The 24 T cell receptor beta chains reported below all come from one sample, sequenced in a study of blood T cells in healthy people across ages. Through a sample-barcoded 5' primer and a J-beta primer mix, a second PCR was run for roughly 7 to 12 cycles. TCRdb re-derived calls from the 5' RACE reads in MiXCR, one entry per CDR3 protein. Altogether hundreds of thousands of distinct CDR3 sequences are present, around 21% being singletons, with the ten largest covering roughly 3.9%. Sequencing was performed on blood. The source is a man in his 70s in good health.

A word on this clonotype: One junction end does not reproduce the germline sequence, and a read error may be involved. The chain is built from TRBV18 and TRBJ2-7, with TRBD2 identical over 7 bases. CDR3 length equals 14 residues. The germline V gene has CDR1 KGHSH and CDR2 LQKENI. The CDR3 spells CASSRGAGTYGQYF. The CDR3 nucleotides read TGTGCCAGCTCTCGGGGAGCGGGGACCTACGGGCAGTACTTC.

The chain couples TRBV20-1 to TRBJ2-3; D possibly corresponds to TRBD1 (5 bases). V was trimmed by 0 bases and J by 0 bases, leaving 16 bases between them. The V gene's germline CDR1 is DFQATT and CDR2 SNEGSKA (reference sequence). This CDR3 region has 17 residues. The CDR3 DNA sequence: TGCAGTGCTAGAGACCCGACAGTTCGTCCTAGCACAGATACGCAGTATTTT. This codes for CSARDPTVRPSTDTQYF.

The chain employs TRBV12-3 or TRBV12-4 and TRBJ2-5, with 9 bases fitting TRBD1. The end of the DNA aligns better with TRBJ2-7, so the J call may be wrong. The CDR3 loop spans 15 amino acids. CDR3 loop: CASSLNGQGFNEQYF. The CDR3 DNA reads TGTGCCAGCAGCCTGAACGGACAGGGGTTCAACGAGCAGTACTTC.

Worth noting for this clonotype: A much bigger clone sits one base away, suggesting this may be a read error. CDR3: CASSWTNTGELFF. The CDR3 DNA follows: TGTGCCAGCAGTTGGACGAACACCGGGGAGCTGTTTTTT. The chain combines TRBV6-1 with TRBJ2-2; unclear D gene. This CDR3 is built from 13 residues. Trimming left V 5 bases short and J 0 bases short, with 4 bases between. From germline, CDR1 is MNHNS and CDR2 SASEGT.

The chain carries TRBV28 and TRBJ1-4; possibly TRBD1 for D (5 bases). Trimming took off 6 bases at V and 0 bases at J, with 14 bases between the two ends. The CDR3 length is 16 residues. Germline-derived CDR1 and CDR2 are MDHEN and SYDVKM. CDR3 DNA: TGTGCCAGCAGGCGTGCTGACAGTGCAACTAATGAAAAACTGTTTTTT. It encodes CASRRADSATNEKLFF.

The CDR3 sequence is CSARMAGGRRTDTQYF. In DNA form, the CDR3 reads TGCAGTGCTAGAATGGCGGGAGGGAGGAGGACAGATACGCAGTATTTT. The chain joins TRBV20-1 to TRBJ2-3, with 9 positions matching TRBD2. Germline loops: CDR1 DFQATT, CDR2 SNEGSKA (reference sequence). This CDR3 comprises 16 residues. The V segment lost 2 bases and the J segment 3 bases; nucleotides outside the gene matches: 9.

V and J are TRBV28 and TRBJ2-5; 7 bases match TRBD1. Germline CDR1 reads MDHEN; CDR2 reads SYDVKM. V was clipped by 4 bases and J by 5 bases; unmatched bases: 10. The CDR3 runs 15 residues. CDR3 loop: CASSSLDRARETQYF. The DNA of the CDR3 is TGTGCCAGCAGTTCCCTCGACAGGGCTCGGGAGACCCAGTACTTC.

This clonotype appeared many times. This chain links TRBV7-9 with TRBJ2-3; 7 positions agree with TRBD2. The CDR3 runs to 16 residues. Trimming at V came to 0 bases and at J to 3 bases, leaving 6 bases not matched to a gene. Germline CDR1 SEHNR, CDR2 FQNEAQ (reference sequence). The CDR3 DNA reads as TGTGCCAGCAGCTTAGCGGCGGGAGAGCGGACAGATACGCAGTATTTT. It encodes CASSLAAGERTDTQYF. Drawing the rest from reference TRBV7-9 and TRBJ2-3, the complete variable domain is DTGVSQNPRHKITKRGQNVTFRCDPISEHNRLYWYRQTLGQGPEFLTYFQNEAQLEKSRLLSDRFSAERPKGSFSTLEIQRTEQGDSAMYLCASSLAAGERTDTQYFGPGTRLTVL.

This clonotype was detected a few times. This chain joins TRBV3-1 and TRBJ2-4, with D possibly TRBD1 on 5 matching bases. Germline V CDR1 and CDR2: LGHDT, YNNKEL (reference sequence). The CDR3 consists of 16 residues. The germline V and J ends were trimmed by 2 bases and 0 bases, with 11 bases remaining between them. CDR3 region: CASSQSRALAKNIQYF. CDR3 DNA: TGTGCCAGCAGCCAATCCAGGGCCTTAGCCAAAAACATTCAGTACTTC. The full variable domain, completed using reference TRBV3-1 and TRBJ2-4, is DTAVSQTPKYLVTQMGNDKSIKCEQNLGHDTMYWYKQDSKKFLKIMFSYNNKELIINETVPNRFSPKSPDKAHLNLHINSLELGDSAVYFCASSQSRALAKNIQYFGAGTRLSVL.

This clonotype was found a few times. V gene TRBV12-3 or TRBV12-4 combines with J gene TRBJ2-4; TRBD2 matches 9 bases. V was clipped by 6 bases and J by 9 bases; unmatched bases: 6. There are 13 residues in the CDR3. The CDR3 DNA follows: TGTGCCAGCAGCAGGGCGGGGGGGCTCATTCAGTACTTC. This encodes CASSRAGGLIQYF.

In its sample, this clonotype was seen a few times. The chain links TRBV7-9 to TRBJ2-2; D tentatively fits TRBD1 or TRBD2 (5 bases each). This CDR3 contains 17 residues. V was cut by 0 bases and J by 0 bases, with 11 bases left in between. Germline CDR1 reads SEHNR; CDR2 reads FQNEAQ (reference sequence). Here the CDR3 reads CASSLAGRTANTGELFF. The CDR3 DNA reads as TGTGCCAGCAGCTTAGCGGGACGGACCGCGAACACCGGGGAGCTGTTTTTT.

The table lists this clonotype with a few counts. This chain's CDR3 is CASSLPPRTGETQYF. CDR3 DNA: TGTGCCAGCAGCTTGCCACCCAGGACAGGGGAGACCCAGTACTTC. V gene TRBV5-5 combines with J gene TRBJ2-5; 8 bases agree with TRBD1. In germline, CDR1 is SGHKS, CDR2 YYEKEE (reference sequence). Trimming removed 1 base from V and 5 bases from J; junction bases left unmatched: 7. CDR3 length equals 15 residues.

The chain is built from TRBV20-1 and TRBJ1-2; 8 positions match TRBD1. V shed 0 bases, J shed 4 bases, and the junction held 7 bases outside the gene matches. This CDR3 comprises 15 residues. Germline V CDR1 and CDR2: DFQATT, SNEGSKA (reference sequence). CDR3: CSARESDRASYGYTF. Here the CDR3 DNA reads TGCAGTGCTAGAGAGTCGGACAGGGCCAGCTATGGCTACACCTTC.

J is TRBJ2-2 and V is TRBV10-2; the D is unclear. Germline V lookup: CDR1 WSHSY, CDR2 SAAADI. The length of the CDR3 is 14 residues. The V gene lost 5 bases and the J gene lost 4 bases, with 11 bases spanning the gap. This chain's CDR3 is CASSKGPATGELFF. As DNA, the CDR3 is TGCGCCAGCAGTAAAGGGCCCGCCACCGGGGAGCTGTTTTTT.

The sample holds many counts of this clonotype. The CDR3 DNA reads as TGTGCCAGCAGTCGGACTGCTTCCTCCTACGAGCAGTACTTC. As protein: CASSRTASSYEQYF. The chain uses TRBV12-3 or TRBV12-4 and TRBJ2-7; a possible D gene is TRBD2 (5 bases). V lost 5 bases, J lost 0 bases, and 11 bases lay in between. The CDR3 loop spans 14 amino acids.

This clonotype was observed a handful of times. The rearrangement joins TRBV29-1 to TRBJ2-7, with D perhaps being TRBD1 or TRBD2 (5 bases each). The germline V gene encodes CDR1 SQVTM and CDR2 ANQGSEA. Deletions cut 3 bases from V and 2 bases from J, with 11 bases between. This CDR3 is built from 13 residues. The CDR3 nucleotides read TGCAGCGTTGACGGGACGGATACCTACGAGCAGTACTTC. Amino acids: CSVDGTDTYEQYF.

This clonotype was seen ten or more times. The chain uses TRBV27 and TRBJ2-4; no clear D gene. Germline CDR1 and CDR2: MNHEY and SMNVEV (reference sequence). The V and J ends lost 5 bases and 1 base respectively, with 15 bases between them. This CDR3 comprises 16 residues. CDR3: CASSPEIMGAKNIQYF. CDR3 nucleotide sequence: TGTGCCAGCAGTCCGGAAATCATGGGGGCCAAAAACATTCAGTACTTC.

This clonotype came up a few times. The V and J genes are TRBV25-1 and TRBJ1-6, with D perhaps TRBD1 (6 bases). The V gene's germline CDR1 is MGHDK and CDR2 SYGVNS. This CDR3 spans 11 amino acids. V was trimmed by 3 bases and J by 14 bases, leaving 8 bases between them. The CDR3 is CASSDWTALHF. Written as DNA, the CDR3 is TGTGCCAGCAGTGACTGGACAGCCCTCCACTTT.

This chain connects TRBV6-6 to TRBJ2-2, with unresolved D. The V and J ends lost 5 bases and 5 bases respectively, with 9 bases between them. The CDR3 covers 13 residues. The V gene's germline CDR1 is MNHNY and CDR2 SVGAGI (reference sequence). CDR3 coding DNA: TGTGCCAGCAGTAATACAGAAACCGGGGAGCTGTTTTTT. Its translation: CASSNTETGELFF.

The CDR3 loop reads CASSLYRGLSEQYF. The CDR3 nucleotides are TGTGCCAGCAGTTTATACAGGGGGCTGAGCGAGCAGTACTTC. This rearrangement joins TRBV6-2 or TRBV6-3 to TRBJ2-7; TRBD1 agrees at 9 bases. The trim removed 4 bases at V and 6 bases at J, leaving 7 bases unmatched. Germline values: CDR1 MNHEY, CDR2 SVGEGT. The CDR3 has 14 amino acids.

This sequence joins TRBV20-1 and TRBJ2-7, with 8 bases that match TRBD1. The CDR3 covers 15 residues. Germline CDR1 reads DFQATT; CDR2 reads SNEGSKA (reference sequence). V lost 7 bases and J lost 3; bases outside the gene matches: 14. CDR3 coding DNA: TGCAGTGTCCTAGGTGTCGGGACAGGAAGCTACGAGCAGTACTTC. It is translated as CSVLGVGTGSYEQYF.

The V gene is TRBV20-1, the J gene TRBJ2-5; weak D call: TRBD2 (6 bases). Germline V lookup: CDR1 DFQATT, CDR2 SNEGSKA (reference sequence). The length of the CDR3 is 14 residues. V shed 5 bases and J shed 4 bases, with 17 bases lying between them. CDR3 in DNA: TGCAGTGCTCGACCAGGTAGCGGCAGAGAGACCCAGTACTTC. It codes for CSARPGSGRETQYF.

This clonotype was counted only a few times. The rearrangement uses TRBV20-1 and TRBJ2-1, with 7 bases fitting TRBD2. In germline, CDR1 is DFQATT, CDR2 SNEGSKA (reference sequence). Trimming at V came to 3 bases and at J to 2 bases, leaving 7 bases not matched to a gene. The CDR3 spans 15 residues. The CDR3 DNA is TGCAGTGCTAGTCCCCTAGCGGATCCCTACAATGAGCAGTTCTTC. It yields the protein CSASPLADPYNEQFF.

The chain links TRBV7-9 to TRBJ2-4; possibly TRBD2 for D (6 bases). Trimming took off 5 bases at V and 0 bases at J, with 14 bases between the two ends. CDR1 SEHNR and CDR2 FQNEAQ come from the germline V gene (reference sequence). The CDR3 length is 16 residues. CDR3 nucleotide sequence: TGTGCCAGCAGCCCCCGGGAGAAAATAGCCAAAAACATTCAGTACTTC. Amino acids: CASSPREKIAKNIQYF.